This T cell receptor beta chain derives from a study of blood T cell repertoires in COVID-19. At the level of the study: Sites across the United States, Italy and Spain contributed samples from acute and convalescent COVID-19. Sources were T cells, B-cell-depleted T cells, or PBMCs; the material itself was cDNA or gDNA.

The CDR3 sequence is 14 residues long. V was shortened by 6 bases and J by 3 bases, with 14 bases between the two germline ends. Germline CDR1 SGHTA, CDR2 FQGNSA. In the original workflow: Estimation of nucleated cell counts was performed using reference gene primer amplification. Profiled with immunoSEQ multiplex PCR; TCRdb holds only in-frame clones, not every one. The V and J calls and the clone size are those of that table, but D and trimming were determined from the DNA. The sample shows about 160,000 clones, about 81% of them seen only once. The V call is TRBV7-2, the J call TRBJ2-5, with D perhaps matching TRBD1 (5 bases). The receptor was derived from a woman of 80 years or more with acute or convalescent COVID-19. The specimen sequenced was peripheral blood. The CDR3 reads CASSRGRSEETQYF. The CDR3 nucleotides are TGTGCCAGCAGTAGGGGCCGTTCGGAAGAGACCCAGTACTTC.